The source of this TCR beta chain is a study of blood T cell repertoires in COVID-19. Germline CDR1 reads MGHRA; CDR2 reads YSYEKL. V was pared by 0 bases and J by 5 bases, with 16 bases between. CDR3 size: 16 residues. Sequencing used immunoSEQ multiplex PCR; TCRdb keeps in-frame clones, though not all of them. The sample consists of 350,000 to 550,000 clones, 75% to 90% of them appearing once. This clone was counted only a few times. Recruitment covered fewer than 25 US areas and drew participants whose ages spanned about 18 to 90 years. The gene calls are TRBV4-1 and TRBJ1-1; D ambiguous. This TCR was recovered from a man aged 25 to 45 who had recovered from COVID-19. Sequenced sample: PBMCs or T cells enriched from blood (not recorded which). The chain's CDR3 is CASSQDPVAGSTEAFF. The CDR3 coding sequence is TGCGCCAGCAGCCAAGATCCCGTCGCCGGGTCTACTGAAGCTTTCTTT.